Below, 30 T cell receptor beta chains from the same sample are listed, as sequenced in a study of CDR3 diversity in severe acne (dated by TCRdb to between 2019 and 2020). The library was prepared using PCR. Sequencer: Illumina HiSeq 2000. In-frame beta chains were kept once TCRdb had trimmed the public reads at Q25 with fastp and called clones with MiXCR. Rows are unified per CDR3 protein, each entry keeping the most common DNA and genes. For this sample there are about 100,000 distinct CDR3 sequences; roughly 51% appear just once. The ten largest clonotypes hold roughly an eighth of the sample. The sequencing input was blood. These receptors were collected from a male donor with acne.

To note about this clonotype: Germline and junction disagree at one end, which may indicate a read error. The CDR3 region is CASRGGGGGGGGGGGF. CDR3 DNA sequence: TGCGCCAGCAGGGGGGGGGGGGGGGGGGGGGGGGGGGGGGGGGGGTTC. The V call is TRBV4-3, the J call TRBJ2-7, with TRBD2 matching 7 bases. CDR3 size: 16 residues. The V gene's germline CDR1 is LGHNA and CDR2 YSLEER.

V usage is TRBV11-1 and J usage is TRBJ2-7; 10 nucleotides match TRBD2. Germline loops: CDR1 SGHAT, CDR2 FQDESV (reference sequence). The ends lost 6 bases at V and 3 bases at J; junction bases unmatched: 11. The CDR3 covers 16 residues. The CDR3, as DNA: TGTGCCAGCAGTCATACCTTAGGGACTAGCGACTACGAGCAGTACTTC. Encoded protein: CASSHTLGTSDYEQYF.

This clonotype occurred many times. This chain joins TRBV27 and TRBJ2-7; unclear D gene. Germline V gene sequence: CDR1 MNHEY, CDR2 SMNVEV (reference sequence). This CDR3 contains 14 residues. V was trimmed by 6 bases and J by 4 bases, leaving 16 bases between them. The CDR3, as DNA: TGTGCCAGCAGGCTCACCCCTCAAGCATACGAGCAGTACTTC. Translation gives CASRLTPQAYEQYF.

This clonotype was seen repeatedly, ten times or more. The rearrangement joins TRBV6-6 to TRBJ2-3; no firm D call. Trimming removed 2 bases at V and 0 bases at J, with 3 bases between. CDR3 size: 13 residues. CDR1 and CDR2 from the germline V gene are MNHNY and SVGAGI (reference sequence). The CDR3 DNA sequence: TGTGCCAGCAGTTACAAGAGCACAGATACGCAGTATTTT. This translates into CASSYKSTDTQYF.

This clonotype was found a few times. The J gene is TRBJ1-2, the V gene TRBV20-1; 8 positions match TRBD1. CDR1 is DFQATT and CDR2 is SNEGSKA in the germline V gene (reference sequence). The CDR3 is 16 residues long. V trimming: 1 base; J trimming: 3 bases; junction bases outside the gene matches: 10. The chain's CDR3 is CSARARTGKGYYGYTF. The CDR3 nucleotides are TGCAGTGCTAGAGCGAGGACAGGGAAGGGGTACTATGGCTACACCTTC.

This clonotype appeared a few times. The V gene is TRBV19, the J gene TRBJ1-1; TRBD1 is a possible D gene (6 bases). The V and J ends lost 6 bases and 4 bases respectively, with 15 bases between them. The length of the CDR3 is 14 residues. Germline V lookup: CDR1 LNHDA, CDR2 SQIVND (reference sequence). The CDR3 DNA is TGTGCCAGTAGCCCAGGGGCGGTGAGCACTGAAGCTTTCTTT. This encodes CASSPGAVSTEAFF.

The chain is built from TRBV3-1 and TRBJ2-7; 7 nucleotides line up with TRBD1. The CDR3 runs 14 residues. V dropped 4 bases and J dropped 5; count of bases not matched to a gene: 8. Germline-derived CDR1 and CDR2 are LGHDT and YNNKEL (reference sequence). Here the CDR3 reads CASSLGQSNNEQYF. CDR3 bases: TGTGCCAGCAGCCTGGGACAGTCTAACAACGAGCAGTACTTC.

This chain links TRBV6-2 or TRBV6-3 with TRBJ2-2, with D possibly matching TRBD2 (6 bases). V was cut by 6 bases and J by 6 bases, with 23 bases left in between. CDR1 and CDR2 from the germline V gene are MNHEY and SVGEGT. The CDR3 covers 17 residues. CDR3 sequence reads: CASRPKADALASGELFF. CDR3 DNA sequence: TGTGCCAGCAGGCCTAAGGCGGATGCCCTAGCGTCCGGGGAGCTGTTTTTT.

This clonotype was observed many times. The gene calls are TRBV9 and TRBJ2-1; 8 bases line up with TRBD2. J was trimmed by 8 bases and V by 0 bases; bases with no gene match: 4. CDR3 size: 14 residues. Germline V CDR1 and CDR2: SGDLS, YYNGEE. As DNA, the CDR3 is TGTGCCAGCAGCGTAGAATACGGGGGGGATGAGCAGTTCTTC. It yields the protein CASSVEYGGDEQFF.

In the case of this clonotype: The junction departs from the called germline gene at one end, perhaps through a read error. This chain joins TRBV6-4 and TRBJ1-5, with a tentative D call TRBD1 (5 bases). CDR1 and CDR2 from the germline V gene are MRHNA and SNTAGT. The CDR3 is made up of 16 amino acids. The CDR3 loop is CATSDSGHLSNQPQHF. CDR3 bases: TGTGCCACCAGTGACTCCGGACACCTTAGCAATCAGCCCCAGCATTTT.

This chain links TRBV20-1 with TRBJ2-7; TRBD1 matches at 9 bases. Germline assignment: CDR1 DFQATT and CDR2 SNEGSKA (reference sequence). This CDR3 region has 13 residues. The junction had 8 bases not matched to a gene; V was cut back by 6 bases and J by 5 bases. In DNA form, the CDR3 reads TGCAGTGCCACCTCTTACAGGGGGCACGAGCAGTACTTC. It codes for CSATSYRGHEQYF.

This clonotype was observed a few times. The chain links TRBV5-1 to TRBJ1-5; 12 bases line up with TRBD1. The V segment lost 2 bases and the J segment 5 bases; nucleotides outside the gene matches: 2. This CDR3 has 15 amino acids. Germline V gene data show CDR1 as SGHRS and CDR2 as YFSETQ. In nucleotides, the CDR3 is TGCGCCAGCAGCTTAGGGACAGGGGGCGATCAGCCCCAGCATTTT. Translating it yields CASSLGTGGDQPQHF.

This chain joins TRBV14 and TRBJ2-7; TRBD1 matches at 7 bases. The CDR3 covers 15 residues. J gave up 3 bases and V 1 base, and 6 bases lay outside the gene matches. Germline CDR1 is SGHDN and CDR2 is FVKESK. CDR3 DNA: TGTGCCAGCAGCCAAGGGGCAGGGGGAGACTACGAGCAGTACTTC. This encodes CASSQGAGGDYEQYF.

This clonotype was counted at least ten times. CDR3 in DNA: TGTGCCATCGCTCTCGGTCAAACGGGCAACACCGGGGAGCTGTTTTTT. It yields the protein CAIALGQTGNTGELFF. The chain uses TRBV10-3 and TRBJ2-2; no clear D. The CDR3 loop spans 16 amino acids. V was clipped by 8 bases and J by 2 bases, with 18 bases between them. Germline-derived CDR1 and CDR2 are ENHRY and SYGVKD.

This clonotype was counted many times. This chain connects TRBV7-2 to TRBJ2-2, with 9 bases lining up with TRBD2. V dropped 5 bases and J dropped 6; count of bases not matched to a gene: 10. This CDR3 spans 16 amino acids. The germline gives CDR1 SGHTA, CDR2 FQGNSA. The CDR3 region has the DNA TGTGCCAGCAGCCAAGTAGCGGGAGAATTGGCCGGGGAGCTGTTTTTT. This translates into CASSQVAGELAGELFF.

This clonotype was observed a single time. A much larger clone sits a single nucleotide away, making a read error possible. The chain recombines TRBV19 with TRBJ2-1; no clear D. The V end was cut by 5 bases, the J end by 4 bases, with 9 bases between. The CDR3 runs to 13 residues. CDR1 LNHDA and CDR2 SQIVND come from the germline V gene (reference sequence). In nucleotides, the CDR3 is TGTGCCAGTAGTGTCGGTCTATACAATGAGCAGTTCTTC. It codes for CASSVGLYNEQFF.

V and J are TRBV29-1 and TRBJ1-1; no firm D call. From germline, CDR1 is SQVTM and CDR2 ANQGSEA. Trimming left V 4 bases short and J 1 base short, with 13 bases between. The CDR3 sequence is 14 residues long. In nucleotides, the CDR3 is TGCAGCGTTGCGTCCCTTTCCGGGAACACTGAAGCTTTCTTT. Amino acids: CSVASLSGNTEAFF.

The rearrangement joins TRBV12-5 to TRBJ2-2, with TRBD1 identical over 9 bases. The CDR3 extends over 16 amino acids. V trimming: 7 bases; J trimming: 4 bases; junction bases outside the gene matches: 10. CDR1 LGHNT and CDR2 FRNRAP come from the germline V gene. This CDR3 is CASDSGQGTFTGELFF. In DNA form, the CDR3 reads TGTGCTAGTGACTCCGGACAGGGGACATTCACCGGGGAGCTGTTTTTT. Full variable domain (remainder filled in from reference TRBV12-5 and TRBJ2-2): DARVTQTPRHKVTEMGQEVTMRCQPILGHNTVFWYRQTMMQGLELLAYFRNRAPLDDSGMPKDRFSAEMPDATLATLKIQPSEPRDSAVYFCASDSGQGTFTGELFFGEGSRLTVL.

This clonotype was counted a few times. The chain is built from TRBV10-3 and TRBJ1-3, with D tentatively TRBD1 (5 bases). Germline CDR1 is ENHRY and CDR2 is SYGVKD. The CDR3 runs to 14 residues. Deletions cut 6 bases from V and 4 bases from J, with 13 bases between. CDR3 DNA: TGTGCCATCAGGGAAGGCGGGGGAGGAAACACCATATATTTT. Protein: CAIREGGGGNTIYF.

J is TRBJ2-4 and V is TRBV5-6, with D unresolved. The germline CDR1 and CDR2 sequences are SGHDT and YYEEEE. This CDR3 is 14 amino acids long. V lost 1 base, J lost 1 base, and 6 bases lay in between. This CDR3 reads CASSLKGAKNIQYF. The CDR3 DNA reads as TGTGCCAGCAGCTTGAAAGGGGCCAAAAACATTCAGTACTTC.

The chain is built from TRBV5-5 and TRBJ2-7; tentatively, D is TRBD2 (5 bases). V gave up 0 bases and J gave up 2 bases, with 9 bases separating them. The CDR3 loop spans 14 amino acids. CDR1 is SGHKS, CDR2 YYEKEE, per germline (reference sequence). The CDR3 DNA reads TGTGCCAGCAGCTTGGCAGACGGGACCTACGAGCAGTACTTC. Protein: CASSLADGTYEQYF.

The gene calls are TRBV7-2 and TRBJ2-7, with 10 nucleotides matching TRBD2. Germline values: CDR1 SGHTA, CDR2 FQGNSA. This CDR3 spans 18 amino acids. J gave up 1 base and V 1 base, and 10 bases lay outside the gene matches. The CDR3 spells CASSLVPLAGDRSYEQYF. CDR3 DNA sequence: TGTGCCAGCAGCTTAGTGCCGCTAGCGGGAGATCGATCCTACGAGCAGTACTTC.

By sample share, this clonotype is medium-sized. The chain is built from TRBV2 and TRBJ1-6, with D possibly TRBD1 on 5 matching bases. The CDR3 has 13 residues. Germline CDR1 reads SNHLY; CDR2 reads FYNNEI. Trimming pared 7 bases from V and 8 bases from J, leaving 12 bases between. CDR3 amino acids: CASMTTGYSPLHF. The CDR3, as DNA: TGTGCCAGCATGACTACAGGTTATTCACCCCTCCACTTT.

J is TRBJ2-1 and V is TRBV7-9, with a tentative D call TRBD2 (5 bases). This CDR3 is 16 amino acids long. From germline, CDR1 is SEHNR and CDR2 FQNEAQ (reference sequence). Trimming removed 0 bases at V and 13 bases at J, with 22 bases between. CDR3: CASSLASRASGYAQFF. The CDR3 coding sequence is TGTGCCAGCAGCTTAGCATCGAGGGCATCCGGCTACGCCCAGTTCTTC.

In this sample, this clonotype turned up a few times. The chain combines TRBV3-1 with TRBJ2-7; 10 nucleotides agree with TRBD1. The CDR3 sequence is 19 residues long. Trimming removed 2 bases from V and 0 bases from J; junction bases left unmatched: 13. The germline V gene has CDR1 LGHDT and CDR2 YNNKEL (reference sequence). CDR3 bases: TGTGCCAGCAGCCAAAATCTCCACTTTCGGGACAGGGGCTCCTACGAGCAGTACTTC. It codes for CASSQNLHFRDRGSYEQYF.

Comments on this clonotype: A read error may produce the germline difference seen at one junction end. The genes are TRBV20-1 and TRBJ1-5; D is unresolved. The CDR3 totals 14 residues. CDR1 is DFQATT and CDR2 is SNEGSKA in the germline V gene (reference sequence). The CDR3 DNA follows: TGCAGTGCAACCCCAGGACGAGTCGAGCAGGCCCAGCGTTTT. It yields the protein CSATPGRVEQAQRF.

V usage is TRBV27 and J usage is TRBJ1-3; D is perhaps TRBD1 (5 bases). CDR3 length: 15 residues. In germline, CDR1 is MNHEY, CDR2 SMNVEV (reference sequence). The ends were cut back, 6 bases at V and 4 bases at J, with 16 bases in the middle. CDR3: CASRAGLEAGNTIYF. The CDR3 nucleotides read TGTGCCAGCAGGGCAGGGCTGGAAGCAGGAAACACCATATATTTT.

This clonotype was counted ten times or more. The chain combines TRBV12-3 or TRBV12-4 with TRBJ1-5; 7 positions agree with TRBD1. Germline trimming cut 5 bases from V and 2 bases from J; bases unmatched to any gene: 6. This CDR3 contains 15 residues. CDR3 loop: CASSVTGHGNQPQHF. As DNA, the CDR3 is TGTGCCAGCAGTGTGACAGGGCATGGCAATCAGCCCCAGCATTTT.

This clonotype was counted many times. The chain has TRBV7-4 and TRBJ1-5; D may be TRBD1 (6 bases). The germline V and J ends were trimmed by 4 bases and 4 bases, with 11 bases remaining between them. The CDR3 consists of 14 residues. The germline V gene has CDR1 SGHVT and CDR2 SQSDAQ. This CDR3 reads CASSSGQLNQPQHF. CDR3 sequence (DNA): TGTGCCAGCAGCTCCGGACAGTTAAATCAGCCCCAGCATTTT.

This sequence joins TRBV19 and TRBJ1-5; 10 bases map to TRBD1. Per germline, CDR1 LNHDA and CDR2 SQIVND (reference sequence). Trimming took 5 bases from V and 11 from J; bases not matched to a gene: 12. The CDR3 extends over 15 amino acids. The DNA of the CDR3 is TGTGCCAGTAGTCAAGGACAGGGGGAAGGGGAGACCCAGCATTTT. Its protein is CASSQGQGEGETQHF.